This record covers a single TCR beta chain. Its antigen is unknown. Every isolated RNA sample was fully reverse transcribed, so sequencing captured expressed TCRB transcripts. Here immunoSEQ multiplex PCR was the method, and the copy in TCRdb shows in-frame clones only, minus some. The sample carries a few hundred thousand clones, approximately 11% recorded once. The data stem from a study of beta chain features in type 1 diabetes. Background on the study: The patient and healthy donor groups were comparable for age, gender and cell yields.

In total, each donor contributed a single heparinised blood draw that averaged around 0.12 L. The study's findings and limits: Naive, central memory and Treg TCRB repertoires appeared more alike in patients than in healthy donors. A pattern of fewer insertions and more deletions at VDJ junctions was seen in type 1 diabetes patients.

The CDR3 covers 14 residues. J lost 2 bases, V lost 7 bases, and 5 bases had no gene match. CDR1 is SGHTA, CDR2 FQGNSA, per germline. The TCR comes from a woman aged 25 to 39 in good health. The sample consisted of naive CD4+ T cells from blood. V is TRBV7-2 and J is TRBJ2-1, with TRBD1 identical over 7 bases. The DNA of the CDR3 is TGTGCCAGCACACCCGGGACAGCCTACAATGAGCAGTTCTTC. Protein sequence: CASTPGTAYNEQFF.